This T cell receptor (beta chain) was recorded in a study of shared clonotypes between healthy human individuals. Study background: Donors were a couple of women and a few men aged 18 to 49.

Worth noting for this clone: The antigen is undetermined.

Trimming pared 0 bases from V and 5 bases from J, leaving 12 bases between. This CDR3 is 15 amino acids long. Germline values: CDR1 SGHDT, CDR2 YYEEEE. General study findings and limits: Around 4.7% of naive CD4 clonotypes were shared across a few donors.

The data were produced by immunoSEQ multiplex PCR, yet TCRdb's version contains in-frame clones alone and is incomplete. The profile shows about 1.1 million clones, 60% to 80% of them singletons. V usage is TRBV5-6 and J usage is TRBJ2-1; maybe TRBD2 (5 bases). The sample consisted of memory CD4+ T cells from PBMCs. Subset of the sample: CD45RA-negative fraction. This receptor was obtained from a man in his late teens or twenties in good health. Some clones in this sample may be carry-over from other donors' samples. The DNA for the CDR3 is TGTGCCAGCAGCTTGGAGGGAGTCGGCCACAATGAGCAGTTCTTC. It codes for CASSLEGVGHNEQFF. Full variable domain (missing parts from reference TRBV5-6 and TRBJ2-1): DAGVTQSPTHLIKTRGQQVTLRCSPKSGHDTVSWYQQALGQGPQFIFQYYEEEERQRGNFPDRFSGHQFPNYSSELNVNALLLGDSALYLCASSLEGVGHNEQFFGPGTRLTVL.